This T cell receptor (beta chain) was sequenced for a study of blood T cell repertoires in COVID-19. This CDR3 has 16 amino acids. The ends lost 1 base at V and 4 bases at J; junction bases unmatched: 8. The germline CDR1 and CDR2 sequences are SGHDT and YYEEEE. Clones were read by immunoSEQ multiplex PCR, and TCRdb kept only the in-frame ones, dropping some. The sample contains some 220,000 clones, 80% of which appear only once. The chain uses TRBV5-6 and TRBJ2-1; 7 bases align to TRBD1. The source material was peripheral blood. The receptor was derived from an older woman with acute or convalescent COVID-19. Written as DNA, the CDR3 is TGTGCCAGCAGCTTGATCACAGGGGATTTGTACAATGAGCAGTTCTTC. Translated, it gives CASSLITGDLYNEQFF.